These 8 T cell receptor beta chains share one sample of origin, sequenced in a study of response to subunit inactivated influenza vaccine. Each CDR3 protein is one row after TCRdb ran MiXCR on the RT-PCR reads. The sample records roughly 780,000 distinct CDR3 sequences, around a sixth being singletons. The sample was PBMCs from blood, taken more than 4 days after vaccination. These receptor sequences come from a man aged 45-60 years who received an inactivated influenza vaccine.

This clonotype was counted ten times or more. The chain joins TRBV29-1 to TRBJ2-3; 7 nucleotides line up with TRBD2. The CDR3 consists of 13 residues. Germline trimming cut 4 bases from V and 2 bases from J; bases unmatched to any gene: 3. Germline-derived CDR1 and CDR2 are SQVTM and ANQGSEA. The CDR3 is CSVGGGATDTQYF. In DNA, the CDR3 is TGCAGCGTTGGCGGGGGAGCCACAGATACGCAGTATTTT.

This clonotype occurred a few times. The V call is TRBV5-4, the J call TRBJ2-7; possible D gene TRBD2, 7 bases. Trimming took 0 bases from V and 5 from J, leaving 12 bases between them. The germline V gene encodes CDR1 SGHNT and CDR2 YYREEE (reference sequence). There are 14 residues in the CDR3. CDR3 region: CASSLVAGADEQYF. Here the CDR3 DNA reads TGTGCCAGCAGCTTGGTTGCGGGGGCCGACGAGCAGTACTTC.

This clonotype was counted a few times. This chain connects TRBV6-5 to TRBJ1-1, with a weak D call TRBD1 (5 bases). CDR1 MNHEY and CDR2 SVGAGI come from the germline V gene. Trimming removed 2 bases from V and 7 bases from J, with 14 bases in between. The CDR3 totals 14 residues. The CDR3 here is CASSYTSGQSEAFF. DNA of the CDR3: TGTGCCAGCAGTTACACTTCGGGGCAGAGTGAAGCTTTCTTT.

The gene calls are TRBV7-2 and TRBJ1-2; D might be TRBD1 (5 bases). The CDR3 length is 14 residues. Germline V lookup: CDR1 SGHTA, CDR2 FQGNSA. The V end lost 5 bases, the J end lost 4 bases, and 14 bases lay between the germline ends. CDR3 residues: CASSPDGGGYGYTF. CDR3 bases: TGTGCCAGCAGCCCTGACGGGGGTGGCTATGGCTACACCTTC.

This chain links TRBV7-8 with TRBJ1-5; D remains ambiguous. There are 14 residues in the CDR3. CDR1 is SGHVS and CDR2 is FQNEAQ in the germline V gene. The V gene lost 4 bases and the J gene lost 1 base, with 8 bases spanning the gap. The CDR3 DNA reads as TGTGCCAGCAGCTCCCGGCCCAGCAATCAGCCCCAGCATTTT. Its protein product is CASSSRPSNQPQHF.

This clonotype appeared many times. The chain is built from TRBV3-1 and TRBJ2-5; D is undetermined. The CDR3 sequence is 15 residues long. Trimming removed 4 bases from V and 0 bases from J, with 12 bases in between. Germline loops: CDR1 LGHDT, CDR2 YNNKEL (reference sequence). The CDR3 reads CASSRWGSYQETQYF. CDR3 nucleotides: TGTGCCAGCAGCCGCTGGGGTAGCTACCAAGAGACCCAGTACTTC.

This chain connects TRBV20-1 to TRBJ1-6; D remains unclear. Trimming removed 0 bases from V and 9 bases from J, with 6 bases in between. The CDR3 loop spans 12 amino acids. The germline CDR1 and CDR2 sequences are DFQATT and SNEGSKA (reference sequence). CDR3 amino acids: CSAREVGSPLHF. The CDR3 coding sequence is TGCAGTGCTAGAGAAGTGGGTTCACCCCTCCACTTT.

This clonotype occurred a few times. This sequence joins TRBV5-1 and TRBJ1-1, with 7 bases matching TRBD1. CDR3 length: 14 residues. Germline CDR1 and CDR2: SGHRS and YFSETQ. V was clipped by 3 bases and J by 4 bases; unmatched bases: 6. CDR3 nucleotides: TGCGCCAGCAGCTCCGCCCCAGGGGGCACTGAAGCTTTCTTT. This codes for CASSSAPGGTEAFF. Drawing the rest from reference TRBV5-1 and TRBJ1-1, the complete variable domain is KAGVTQTPRYLIKTRGQQVTLSCSPISGHRSVSWYQQTPGQGLQFLFEYFSETQRNKGNFPGRFSGRQFSNSRSEMNVSTLELGDSALYLCASSSAPGGTEAFFGQGTRLTVV.